The 30 T cell receptor beta chains below were found in one sample sequenced in a study of CD8 T cells in Susac syndrome (dated by TCRdb to the late 2010s). Library creation used the immunoSEQ multiplex PCR assay. RNA was extracted using the RNeasy kit, and roughly 0.45 to 1 ug of the RNA was reverse transcribed with random hexamers. The raw public data were reprocessed by TCRdb itself: fastp quality trimming at Q25, MiXCR clonotype calling, in-frame beta chains only. Every CDR3 protein is listed once, alongside the most common genes and DNA of its rows. A total of 50,000 to 65,000 distinct CDR3 sequences appear in this sample, roughly 92% of them only once. The ten largest clonotypes hold 0.2% of the sample. Source material: CD8+ T cells from PBMCs. The source of these receptors is a human donor in good health.

This clonotype was counted a few times. The chain recombines TRBV14 with TRBJ2-5; D call uncertain. The length of the CDR3 is 12 residues. Germline CDR1 reads SGHDN; CDR2 reads FVKESK. V shed 0 bases and J shed 7 bases, with 6 bases lying between them. The CDR3 region has the DNA TGTGCCAGCAGCCAAGAGGGTAGGACCCAGTACTTC. Translation gives CASSQEGRTQYF.

This chain joins TRBV5-4 and TRBJ2-3, with D perhaps matching TRBD1 (6 bases). V dropped 0 bases and J dropped 6 bases, with 8 bases sitting between them. The CDR3 consists of 13 residues. The germline CDR1 and CDR2 sequences are SGHNT and YYREEE (reference sequence). Written as DNA, the CDR3 is TGTGCCAGCAGCTTGGGACAGGATGATACGCAGTATTTT. The encoded protein is CASSLGQDDTQYF.

The CDR3 here is CASSSPGTGGINTEAFF. The CDR3 coding sequence is TGTGCCAGCAGTTCCCCCGGGACAGGGGGGATTAACACTGAAGCTTTCTTT. The genes are TRBV27 and TRBJ1-1, with 11 nucleotides matching TRBD1. The CDR3 totals 17 residues. V lost 4 bases and J lost 2; bases outside the gene matches: 9. Germline assignment: CDR1 MNHEY and CDR2 SMNVEV (reference sequence).

The chain combines TRBV5-6 with TRBJ1-2; 8 positions agree with TRBD1. The CDR3 extends over 15 amino acids. Unmatched junction bases numbered 7, after V lost 2 bases and J lost 4 bases. Germline V gene sequence: CDR1 SGHDT, CDR2 YYEEEE. CDR3 protein: CASSLGSGQAYGYTF. DNA of the CDR3: TGTGCCAGCAGCTTAGGCTCGGGACAGGCCTATGGCTACACCTTC.

The chain couples TRBV5-4 to TRBJ2-7; D is perhaps TRBD2 (7 bases). Trimming left V 4 bases short and J 1 base short, with 18 bases between. The CDR3 loop spans 16 amino acids. CDR1 SGHNT and CDR2 YYREEE come from the germline V gene (reference sequence). This chain's CDR3 is CASSPAGQPRSYEQYF. CDR3 DNA: TGTGCCAGCAGCCCAGCGGGACAACCACGATCCTACGAGCAGTACTTC. Supplemented by reference TRBV5-4 and TRBJ2-7, the full variable domain reads ETGVTQSPTHLIKTRGQQVTLRCSSQSGHNTVSWYQQALGQGPQFIFQYYREEENGRGNFPPRFSGLQFPNYSSELNVNALELDDSALYLCASSPAGQPRSYEQYFGPGTRLTVT.

The gene calls are TRBV6-5 and TRBJ2-1; D ambiguous. In germline, CDR1 is MNHEY, CDR2 SVGAGI. This CDR3 contains 16 residues. The V end lost 0 bases, the J end lost 8 bases, and 17 bases lay between the germline ends. The CDR3 sequence is CASSYSMGSVSYEQFF. The CDR3 bases are TGTGCCAGCAGTTACTCGATGGGCAGTGTATCGTATGAGCAGTTCTTC.

The V call is TRBV12-3 or TRBV12-4, the J call TRBJ2-7; a possible D gene is TRBD1 (5 bases). V lost 5 bases and J lost 0, with 8 bases in between. The CDR3 loop spans 13 amino acids. CDR3 DNA: TGTGCCAGCAGTCCCGACAGCTCCTACGAGCAGTACTTC. This encodes CASSPDSSYEQYF.

This clonotype was recorded only once. The CDR3 DNA sequence: TGTGCCAGCGTTCGGAGAGTAGGGGTTCAAGAGACCCAGTACTTC. Translated: CASVRRVGVQETQYF. The chain links TRBV7-2 to TRBJ2-5, with TRBD1 as a possible D gene (5 bases). CDR3 length: 15 amino acids. Germline values: CDR1 SGHTA, CDR2 FQGNSA. V lost 8 bases and J 2 bases, leaving 18 bases between the germline ends.

Notes on this clonotype: Its ends do not fully match the called genes, so a read error is possible. The CDR3 DNA reads as TGTGCCAGCAGTGAACCCACGACAGGGTCCTTAACAGATACGCAGTTTTTT. Its translation: CASSEPTTGSLTDTQFF. This chain connects TRBV2 to TRBJ2-3, with 7 nucleotides matching TRBD1. Germline V gene sequence: CDR1 SNHLY, CDR2 FYNNEI. The CDR3 covers 17 residues.

The V call is TRBV4-2, the J call TRBJ2-7; no clear D gene. Deletions cut 0 bases from V and 2 bases from J, with 17 bases between. CDR1 LGHNA and CDR2 YNFKEQ come from the germline V gene. This CDR3 is built from 17 residues. The CDR3 spells CASSQDPPPASPYEQYF. CDR3 nucleotides: TGTGCCAGCAGCCAAGACCCCCCCCCTGCTTCTCCCTACGAGCAGTACTTC.

This sequence joins TRBV19 and TRBJ2-2; 9 bases match TRBD1. The junction had 10 bases not matched to a gene; V was cut back by 5 bases and J by 9 bases. This CDR3 is 15 amino acids long. Germline lookup yields CDR1 LNHDA and CDR2 SQIVND (reference sequence). This chain's CDR3 is CASSWGQGSHRELFF. The CDR3, as DNA: TGTGCCAGTAGTTGGGGACAGGGAAGTCACCGGGAGCTGTTTTTT.

CDR3 sequence (DNA): TGTGCCAGCAGCCCCGATAACTATGGCTACACCTTC. The encoded protein is CASSPDNYGYTF. This sequence joins TRBV7-9 and TRBJ1-2; D gene unclear. Per the germline V gene, CDR1 is SEHNR and CDR2 is FQNEAQ (reference sequence). The CDR3 loop spans 12 amino acids. Deletions cut 5 bases from V and 1 base from J, with 5 bases between.

The genes are TRBV20-1 and TRBJ2-7; D is unclear. Germline V gives CDR1 DFQATT, CDR2 SNEGSKA (reference sequence). This CDR3 comprises 9 residues. Trimming removed 7 bases at V and 2 bases at J, with 3 bases between. Here the CDR3 DNA reads TGCAGTGACCCCTACGAGCAGTACTTC. Translating it yields CSDPYEQYF.

The rearrangement links TRBV20-1 to TRBJ2-3, with 15 bases matching TRBD2. V was pared by 6 bases and J by 2 bases, with 6 bases of the junction left unmatched. Germline loops: CDR1 DFQATT, CDR2 SNEGSKA (reference sequence). The CDR3 is made up of 16 amino acids. CDR3 in DNA: TGCAGTGCCCGGACTAGCGGGGGGGCCCTCACAGATACGCAGTATTTT. Translation gives CSARTSGGALTDTQYF.

On this clonotype itself: At one boundary the junction diverges from the germline segment, which might be a read error. The chain has TRBV10-3 and TRBJ2-2; no reliable D call. The germline CDR1 and CDR2 sequences are ENHRY and SYGVKD. The CDR3 spans 14 residues. This CDR3 reads CAISEGSNIGELFF. The CDR3, as DNA: TGTGCCATCAGTGAGGGATCTAACATCGGGGAGCTGTTTTTT.

The V gene is TRBV12-3 or TRBV12-4, the J gene TRBJ2-7; 11 bases are a match to TRBD1. The CDR3 loop spans 15 amino acids. Trimming cost V 6 bases and J 5 bases; bases outside gene matches: 9. CDR3: CASRVLGQGADEQYF. CDR3 in DNA: TGTGCCAGCAGAGTTTTAGGACAGGGGGCGGACGAGCAGTACTTC.

The gene calls are TRBV28 and TRBJ2-1, with no clear D. The CDR3 has 13 residues. Trimming removed 3 bases at V and 9 bases at J, with 12 bases between. The V gene's germline CDR1 is MDHEN and CDR2 SYDVKM. CDR3 in amino acids: CASSLARSGEQFF. Written as DNA, the CDR3 is TGTGCCAGCAGTTTGGCTAGATCTGGTGAGCAGTTCTTC.

The chain uses TRBV29-1 and TRBJ1-3; 9 nucleotides match TRBD1. With 2 bases clipped from V and 0 bases from J, the junction kept 5 bases outside the gene matches. The CDR3 length is 16 residues. The germline gives CDR1 SQVTM, CDR2 ANQGSEA. The CDR3 region is CSVEPGQGSSGNTIYF. CDR3 nucleotide sequence: TGCAGCGTTGAACCCGGACAGGGGAGCTCTGGAAACACCATATATTTT.

The chain has TRBV19 and TRBJ2-7; D unclear. CDR3 size: 11 residues. Germline V CDR1 and CDR2: LNHDA, SQIVND (reference sequence). V was shortened by 4 bases and J by 3 bases, with 4 bases between the two germline ends. The CDR3 DNA is TGTGCCAGTAGTAACGGCTACGAGCAGTACTTC. This encodes CASSNGYEQYF.

The V and J genes are TRBV13 and TRBJ2-2, with 9 bases matching TRBD1. Per germline, CDR1 PRHDT and CDR2 FYEKMQ (reference sequence). The junction had 7 bases not matched to a gene; V was cut back by 5 bases and J by 6 bases. This CDR3 comprises 15 residues. In DNA form, the CDR3 reads TGTGCCAGCAGCGCCACAGGGGGCCCACCCGGGGAGCTGTTTTTT. Encoded protein: CASSATGGPPGELFF.

The count of this clonotype is one. V and J are TRBV27 and TRBJ2-7, with D perhaps matching TRBD1 (6 bases). Per the germline V gene, CDR1 is MNHEY and CDR2 is SMNVEV (reference sequence). The V end was cut by 3 bases, the J end by 2 bases, with 17 bases between. The CDR3 runs to 16 residues. The CDR3 DNA reads as TGTGCCAGCAGTTTGAGCCCAGGACAGCTACCCTACGAGCAGTACTTC. Its protein product is CASSLSPGQLPYEQYF.

V and J are TRBV10-3 and TRBJ1-1; 10 bases fit TRBD1. Germline CDR1 is ENHRY and CDR2 is SYGVKD. The CDR3 spans 13 residues. Trimming cost V 4 bases and J 6 bases; bases outside gene matches: 2. CDR3 bases: TGTGCCATCAGTGTCGGACAGGGGGCTGAAGCTTTCTTT. Its translation is CAISVGQGAEAFF.

The chain uses TRBV6-1 and TRBJ2-6; D remains ambiguous. Germline V gene data show CDR1 as MNHNS and CDR2 as SASEGT. V shed 4 bases and J shed 0 bases, with 7 bases lying between them. CDR3 length: 15 residues. The CDR3 spells CASSGAVSGANVLTF. CDR3 DNA: TGTGCCAGCAGTGGAGCCGTCTCTGGGGCCAACGTCCTGACTTTC.

V gene TRBV6-5 combines with J gene TRBJ1-2, with D unclear. V lost 0 bases to trimming and J lost 4 bases, with 6 bases between them. Looked up from germline, CDR1 is MNHEY and CDR2 is SVGAGI. The CDR3 consists of 13 residues. In DNA, the CDR3 is TGTGCCAGCAGTTACTCAGGGAGCTATGGCTACACCTTC. As protein: CASSYSGSYGYTF.

The chain carries TRBV12-5 and TRBJ2-1; 10 bases agree with TRBD1. CDR1 and CDR2 from the germline V gene are LGHNT and FRNRAP. The CDR3 runs 16 residues. V dropped 7 bases and J dropped 8; count of bases not matched to a gene: 14. The CDR3 loop is CASAQTGGDFYDEQFF. The CDR3 DNA reads TGTGCTAGTGCTCAGACAGGGGGCGATTTTTATGATGAGCAGTTCTTC.

The chain joins TRBV9 to TRBJ1-3; perhaps TRBD1 as D (5 bases). The CDR3 is 16 residues long. The germline V and J ends were trimmed by 3 bases and 4 bases, with 17 bases remaining between them. Germline-derived CDR1 and CDR2 are SGDLS and YYNGEE. This CDR3 reads CASSASSIYRGNTIYF. CDR3 coding DNA: TGTGCCAGCAGCGCTAGTTCGATTTACAGGGGAAACACCATATATTTT. Variable domain in full (rest from reference TRBV9 and TRBJ1-3): DSGVTQTPKHLITATGQRVTLRCSPRSGDLSVYWYQQSLDQGLQFLIQYYNGEERAKGNILERFSAQQFPDLHSELNLSSLELGDSALYFCASSASSIYRGNTIYFGEGSWLTVV.

This chain joins TRBV7-3 and TRBJ2-2; D is undetermined. V dropped 4 bases and J dropped 0 bases, with 12 bases sitting between them. The CDR3 covers 16 residues. CDR1 and CDR2 (germline): SGHTA, FQGTGA. The CDR3 reads CASSSTGRTNTGELFF. In DNA form, the CDR3 reads TGTGCCAGCAGCTCGACCGGTAGAACGAACACCGGGGAGCTGTTTTTT. Variable domain in full (rest from reference TRBV7-3 and TRBJ2-2): GAGVSQTPSNKVTEKGKYVELRCDPISGHTALYWYRQSLGQGPEFLIYFQGTGAADDSGLPNDRFFAVRPEGSVSTLKIQRTERGDSAVYLCASSSTGRTNTGELFFGEGSRLTVL.

This sequence joins TRBV7-3 and TRBJ2-3; unclear D gene. Per germline, CDR1 SGHTA and CDR2 FQGTGA. This CDR3 is 13 amino acids long. V gave up 2 bases and J gave up 4 bases, with 7 bases separating them. The CDR3 region is CASSLLAADTQYF. The CDR3 DNA reads as TGTGCCAGCAGCTTACTTGCTGCAGATACGCAGTATTTT. The full variable domain, in which reference TRBV7-3 and TRBJ2-3 provide the parts outside the CDR3, is GAGVSQTPSNKVTEKGKYVELRCDPISGHTALYWYRQSLGQGPEFLIYFQGTGAADDSGLPNDRFFAVRPEGSVSTLKIQRTERGDSAVYLCASSLLAADTQYFGPGTRLTVL.

The J gene is TRBJ2-7, the V gene TRBV5-4; tentatively, D is TRBD2 (6 bases). Per the germline V gene, CDR1 is SGHNT and CDR2 is YYREEE (reference sequence). This CDR3 spans 15 amino acids. V was cut by 3 bases and J by 5 bases, with 18 bases left in between. The CDR3 loop is CASSSNPGGDHEQYF. The DNA of the CDR3 is TGTGCCAGCAGCTCCAACCCAGGCGGGGACCACGAGCAGTACTTC.

This sequence joins TRBV4-1 and TRBJ2-2; 9 bases match TRBD1. After removal of 1 base from V and 2 bases from J, the junction contained 17 bases not matched to a gene. This CDR3 region has 21 residues. Germline CDR1 is MGHRA and CDR2 is YSYEKL. CDR3 region: CASSQAPPDRGLPFNTGELFF. DNA of the CDR3: TGCGCCAGCAGCCAAGCCCCCCCAGACAGGGGGTTACCCTTTAACACCGGGGAGCTGTTTTTT.